The 24 T cell receptor beta chains presented below share a single source sample, sequenced in a study of radiotherapy plus CTLA-4 blockade in lung cancer. Measured with immunoSEQ multiplex PCR; TCRdb has only the in-frame clones, and not every one. The sample holds around 80,000 clones, roughly four fifths seen once. The source material was peripheral blood, sampled from a patient treated with radiotherapy plus ipilimumab. The receptors derive from a human donor with non-small cell lung cancer whose response to radiotherapy plus ipilimumab could not be evaluated.

This sequence joins TRBV11-3 and TRBJ2-1; no clear D. Germline CDR1 is SGHNT and CDR2 is YENEEA. The CDR3 totals 16 residues. V was trimmed by 0 bases and J by 0 bases, leaving 9 bases between them. The CDR3 nucleotides read TGTGCCAGCAGCTTAGATTCAGGAACCTCCTACAATGAGCAGTTCTTC. Translating gives CASSLDSGTSYNEQFF.

The chain uses TRBV2 and TRBJ1-1; D is unresolved. Germline V gene lookup returns CDR1 SNHLY and CDR2 FYNNEI. V shed 5 bases and J shed 1 base, with 5 bases lying between them. The CDR3 has 12 amino acids. The CDR3 spells CASSFGNTEAFF. The DNA for the CDR3 is TGTGCCAGCAGTTTCGGGAACACTGAAGCTTTCTTT.

This clone was detected only a few times. This rearrangement joins TRBV7-9 to TRBJ2-7, with a tentative D call TRBD1 (6 bases). The CDR3 sequence is 14 residues long. Germline V gene lookup returns CDR1 SEHNR and CDR2 FQNEAQ (reference sequence). With 7 bases removed from V and 3 bases from J, the gap between germline ends came to 16 bases. The DNA of the CDR3 is TGTGCCAGCACCGACACAGGGAACCGCTACGAGCAGTACTTC. Encoded protein: CASTDTGNRYEQYF.

In nucleotides, the CDR3 is TGTGCCAGTAGGCCGGGACAGGGGCTTACTGGGGCCAACGTCCTGACTTTC. Translated, it gives CASRPGQGLTGANVLTF. The chain joins TRBV19 to TRBJ2-6; 10 nucleotides match TRBD1. This CDR3 comprises 17 residues. Unmatched junction bases numbered 7, after V lost 6 bases and J lost 2 bases. Germline lookup yields CDR1 LNHDA and CDR2 SQIVND (reference sequence).

This chain uses TRBV9 with TRBJ1-4; D is possibly TRBD1 (5 bases). V was trimmed by 0 bases and J by 4 bases, leaving 10 bases between them. Germline V lookup: CDR1 SGDLS, CDR2 YYNGEE. This CDR3 is built from 15 residues. The CDR3 DNA sequence: TGTGCCAGCAGCGTAGGACAGCAATTTAATGAAAAACTGTTTTTT. Translation: CASSVGQQFNEKLFF.

This sequence joins TRBV4-2 and TRBJ2-1; TRBD1 might be the D (5 bases). The germline V gene encodes CDR1 LGHNA and CDR2 YNFKEQ. Trimming pared 0 bases from V and 5 bases from J, leaving 11 bases between. This CDR3 has 15 residues. For the CDR3, the DNA is TGTGCCAGCAGCCAAGATTGGGGCGAAGACAATGAGCAGTTCTTC. Protein: CASSQDWGEDNEQFF.

The J gene is TRBJ2-7, the V gene TRBV2; TRBD2 is a possible D gene (6 bases). The germline V gene encodes CDR1 SNHLY and CDR2 FYNNEI. V was shortened by 2 bases and J by 5 bases, with 16 bases between the two germline ends. The CDR3 runs to 15 residues. The CDR3 sequence is CASSEPQGGGHEQYF. In nucleotides, the CDR3 is TGTGCCAGCAGTGAACCTCAGGGAGGAGGGCACGAGCAGTACTTC. The full variable domain, completed using reference TRBV2 and TRBJ2-7, is EPEVTQTPSHQVTQMGQEVILRCVPISNHLYFYWYRQILGQKVEFLVSFYNNEISEKSEIFDDQFSVERPDGSNFTLKIRSTKLEDSAMYFCASSEPQGGGHEQYFGPGTRLTVT.

The V call is TRBV5-4, the J call TRBJ2-5; 10 nucleotides agree with TRBD2. This CDR3 is built from 17 residues. Germline V gives CDR1 SGHNT, CDR2 YYREEE (reference sequence). V gave up 4 bases and J gave up 5 bases; unmatched junction bases: 14. CDR3 bases: TGTGCCAGCAGCCCCCCGGCCTCTAGCGGGGGATCGGAGACCCAGTACTTC. Protein: CASSPPASSGGSETQYF.

This chain uses TRBV30 with TRBJ1-3, with D tentatively TRBD1 (5 bases). Trimming removed 0 bases from V and 0 bases from J, with 12 bases in between. Germline CDR1 reads GTSNPN; CDR2 reads SVGIG (reference sequence). The CDR3 extends over 16 amino acids. CDR3 protein: CAWSVRGMSSGNTIYF. The CDR3 bases are TGTGCCTGGAGTGTACGGGGGATGAGCTCTGGAAACACCATATATTTT. The variable domain in full, with the rest retrieved from reference TRBV30 and TRBJ1-3, is SQTIHQWPATLVQPVGSPLSLECTVEGTSNPNLYWYRQAAGRGLQLLFYSVGIGQISSEVPQNLSASRPQDRQFILSSKKLLLSDSGFYLCAWSVRGMSSGNTIYFGEGSWLTVV.

The genes are TRBV18 and TRBJ1-2, with 7 bases matching TRBD1. The CDR3 spans 14 residues. With 4 bases clipped from V and 2 bases from J, the junction kept 4 bases outside the gene matches. Germline V lookup: CDR1 KGHSH, CDR2 LQKENI. CDR3 bases: TGTGCCAGCTCACGACAGGGTAAAAACTATGGCTACACCTTC. Its protein is CASSRQGKNYGYTF.

V is TRBV28 and J is TRBJ2-5; 14 positions match TRBD2. V was pared by 6 bases and J by 5 bases, with 5 bases of the junction left unmatched. This CDR3 contains 15 residues. Germline CDR1 and CDR2: MDHEN and SYDVKM. The CDR3 DNA sequence: TGTGCCAGCAGGACTAGCGGGGGGGCCCGGGAGACCCAGTACTTC. This codes for CASRTSGGARETQYF.

Concerning this clone: Its ends do not fully match the called genes, so a read error is possible. The chain couples TRBV4-2 to TRBJ1-2; D ambiguous. Germline-derived CDR1 and CDR2 are LGHNA and YNFKEQ. The CDR3 covers 10 residues. This chain's CDR3 is CASSQERHFF. CDR3 bases: TGTGCCAGCAGCCAAGAGCGGCACTTCTTC.

The genes are TRBV9 and TRBJ2-7, with 9 bases fitting TRBD1. This CDR3 has 12 amino acids. Germline lookup yields CDR1 SGDLS and CDR2 YYNGEE. V was pared by 5 bases and J by 6 bases, with 3 bases of the junction left unmatched. CDR3 residues: CASSHRGREQYF. The CDR3 DNA is TGTGCCAGCAGTCACAGGGGGCGCGAGCAGTACTTC.

The chain joins TRBV19 to TRBJ2-1, with 13 bases aligning to TRBD2. V was clipped by 6 bases and J by 8 bases; unmatched bases: 7. The CDR3 runs to 15 residues. Germline V gene data show CDR1 as LNHDA and CDR2 as SQIVND (reference sequence). For the CDR3, the DNA is TGTGCCAGTAGCCACGGACTAGCGGGAGTCTATGAGCAGTTCTTC. As protein: CASSHGLAGVYEQFF.

V and J are TRBV19 and TRBJ1-5, with 9 positions matching TRBD1. The CDR3 extends over 15 amino acids. J gave up 3 bases and V 4 bases, and 4 bases lay outside the gene matches. Germline loops: CDR1 LNHDA, CDR2 SQIVND (reference sequence). Written as DNA, the CDR3 is TGTGCCAGTAGTACCGACAGGGGGATCAATCAGCCCCAGCATTTT. It translates to CASSTDRGINQPQHF.

This rearrangement joins TRBV28 to TRBJ1-5; maybe TRBD1 (5 bases). Germline V lookup: CDR1 MDHEN, CDR2 SYDVKM. Trimming cost V 9 bases and J 0 bases, with 18 bases left between them. The CDR3 is 16 amino acids. The CDR3 sequence is CASSTIGVYSNQPQHF. The CDR3 DNA follows: TGTGCCAGTTCCACAATAGGGGTTTATAGCAATCAGCCCCAGCATTTT.

The chain joins TRBV7-3 to TRBJ2-1, with no clear D. This CDR3 has 14 residues. The V and J ends lost 1 base and 2 bases respectively, with 6 bases between them. The germline gives CDR1 SGHTA, CDR2 FQGTGA. The CDR3 DNA follows: TGTGCCAGCAGCTTAAGTGGAGCCTACAATGAGCAGTTCTTC. This sequence encodes CASSLSGAYNEQFF. Using reference TRBV7-3 and TRBJ2-1 for the parts outside the CDR3, the full variable domain is GAGVSQTPSNKVTEKGKYVELRCDPISGHTALYWYRQSLGQGPEFLIYFQGTGAADDSGLPNDRFFAVRPEGSVSTLKIQRTERGDSAVYLCASSLSGAYNEQFFGPGTRLTVL.

The chain joins TRBV6-5 to TRBJ1-2; tentative D call: TRBD1 (5 bases). Per the germline V gene, CDR1 is MNHEY and CDR2 is SVGAGI. CDR3 length: 12 residues. V shed 0 bases and J shed 7 bases, with 6 bases lying between them. This CDR3 is CASSYSGVGYTF. CDR3 bases: TGTGCCAGCAGTTACTCAGGGGTTGGCTACACCTTC.

The CDR3 region is CASSTQGFYNEQFF. The CDR3 nucleotides are TGTGCCAGCAGTACACAGGGATTCTACAATGAGCAGTTCTTC. The chain joins TRBV27 to TRBJ2-1; a weak D match, TRBD1 (6 bases). The CDR3 totals 14 residues. Trimming stripped 5 bases from V and 3 bases from J, with 11 bases between. Looked up from germline, CDR1 is MNHEY and CDR2 is SMNVEV (reference sequence).

The V gene is TRBV28, the J gene TRBJ2-7, with 8 positions matching TRBD1. J was trimmed by 3 bases and V by 4 bases; bases with no gene match: 17. Germline V CDR1 and CDR2: MDHEN, SYDVKM. The CDR3 spans 18 residues. The CDR3 region has the DNA TGTGCCAGCAGTTGGGCATACGAGGGACAGGCGGCGGACTACGAGCAGTACTTC. Its protein is CASSWAYEGQAADYEQYF. The complete variable domain, with remaining parts taken from reference TRBV28 and TRBJ2-7, reads DVKVTQSSRYLVKRTGEKVFLECVQDMDHENMFWYRQDPGLGLRLIYFSYDVKMKEKGDIPEGYSVSREKKERFSLILESASTNQTSMYLCASSWAYEGQAADYEQYFGPGTRLTVT.

The V gene is TRBV6-4, the J gene TRBJ2-1; 8 nucleotides match TRBD2. Germline V gives CDR1 MRHNA, CDR2 SNTAGT. CDR3 length: 14 residues. V lost 5 bases, J lost 7 bases, and 7 bases stayed unmatched. Written as DNA, the CDR3 is TGTGCCAGCAGTCGGGGGGGGGTTGGAAATGAGCAGTTCTTC. Translated, it gives CASSRGGVGNEQFF.

The chain carries TRBV5-1 and TRBJ2-1; 7 bases match TRBD2. The CDR3 has 16 amino acids. Germline CDR1 reads SGHRS; CDR2 reads YFSETQ. Trimming cost V 4 bases and J 2 bases; bases outside gene matches: 9. The CDR3 is CASSLAGLAAYNEQFF. CDR3 nucleotide sequence: TGCGCCAGCAGCCTGGCTGGGCTAGCGGCCTACAATGAGCAGTTCTTC.

The chain uses TRBV4-2 and TRBJ2-2; 9 nucleotides align to TRBD2. After removal of 4 bases from V and 0 bases from J, the junction contained 6 bases not matched to a gene. The CDR3 is 17 residues long. Germline values: CDR1 LGHNA, CDR2 YNFKEQ. The CDR3 bases are TGTGCCAGCAGCCGTAGTAGCGGGGGCTCGAACACCGGGGAGCTGTTTTTT. Encoded protein: CASSRSSGGSNTGELFF.

The J gene is TRBJ1-1, the V gene TRBV19, with 8 bases matching TRBD1. Germline lookup yields CDR1 LNHDA and CDR2 SQIVND (reference sequence). The CDR3 totals 15 residues. Trimming at V came to 3 bases and at J to 4 bases, leaving 7 bases not matched to a gene. The CDR3 DNA sequence: TGTGCCAGTAGTATGACAGGGGTCGGAGGCACTGAAGCTTTCTTT. It encodes CASSMTGVGGTEAFF.